The source of this T cell receptor beta chain is a study of shared clonotypes between healthy human individuals (dated by TCRdb to the early 2020s). As for the study more broadly: The cohort comprised a couple of women and a few men aged 18 to 49 years. Between about 0.9 and 10 billion PBMCs per donor were obtained by leukapheresis. For each donor, CD4 naive and CD4 memory were each given three plates, CD8 naive was given two plates, and CD8 memory was given one plate. Different laboratories and diverse techniques were used to prepare libraries and sequence TCR repertoires, to increase sequencing depth and limit assay-specific biases. To estimate repertoire size and how much clonotype sharing occurs between individuals, the study deeply sequenced the blood TCR repertoires of five healthy adults.

The donors were healthy, HIV-negative adults who had no recently reported acute infections or vaccinations. All donors were Caucasian adults living in Nashville, Tennessee, USA. CD4+ T cells were enriched by magnetic negative selection; naive cells were then positively selected on CD45RA, and the negative fraction formed the memory subset. Blood was obtained by leukapheresis, after which PBMCs were separated by Ficoll-Histopaque density gradient centrifugation and cryopreserved in liquid nitrogen vapor phase. Analytical flow cytometry was used to check the purity and quantity of each magnetically sorted T cell population. From each sorted fraction, genomic DNA was isolated and quantified by UV absorbance on a Nanodrop 2000c. Using the deep immunoSEQ assay, multiplex PCR amplified TCR CDR3 regions from genomic DNA. Extracted genomic DNA from each cell subset was distributed evenly across all wells of several immunoSEQ 96-well plates, and each plate was treated as a replicate. For sorted subsets, each replicate PCR was loaded with approximately 190 ng genomic DNA, equivalent to 30,000 or so T cell genomes. Purified libraries were quantified with a Qubit 3.0 fluorometer, sized on a Bioanalyzer 2100, and re-quantified with the KAPA Library Quantification kit. Every immunoSEQ 96-well plate was sequenced on a separate single-read 150-cycle Illumina NextSeq 550 flow cell. In the original analysis: Because the immunoSEQ output held only junctional sequences and lacked quality scores, the filtering could not match the filtering applied to full-length reads. To assign V/J genes and CDR3, sequences were annotated using PyIR, a Python wrapper for IgBLAST v1.9, with IMGT germline references. Any read was removed if the V/J assignment was weak (E-value above 1e-6), the CDR3 was missing, or the read contained stop codons, out-of-frame junctions, or ambiguous translated residues. V3J clonotypes were defined as sequences sharing the same inferred V gene, J gene, and CDR3 amino acid sequence. Percentage overlap between repertoires was calculated by dividing the number of shared unique clonotypes by the size of the smaller repertoire. RTK rarefaction, the Chao1 estimator, and Recon v2.1 estimates of unobserved clonotypes were used to assess repertoire richness. For all TCRbeta clonotypes obtained by the gDNA method from a few donors, generation probabilities were computed with OLGA. The clones in this table, taken by TCRdb from immuneACCESS, are in-frame only. Not every clone is retained; where verified, under half of the shortfall comes from an unresolved V gene, and the cause of the rest is unknown. V and J calls and clone size come straight from that table; D and trimming were deduced from the DNA. Here the sample has 650,000 to 800,000 clones; roughly 72% occur a single time. The biggest ten clones account for around 1.8% of the sample.

Broad study findings and their caveats: Naive subsets generally had larger estimated clonotype richness than memory subsets. When a handful of donors were compared, the shared fraction of clonotypes was around 4.6% for naive CD4, approximately 3.3% for naive CD8, 2.3% for memory CD4, and 0.3% to 0.5% for memory CD8. Sampling was limited to blood, and TCR repertoires in tissue likely differ from TCR repertoires in blood. Pairwise subsampling indicated that sequencing depth was expected to affect the degree of clonotype sharing among donors. Rarefaction of sorted-subset datasets indicated incomplete sequencing despite the large sequencing depth. The small number of donors limited the genetic and exposure-history diversity represented. Compared with non-shared clonotypes, the clonotypes found in all four sorted-subset donors had higher generation probabilities.

A note on this clone: The clone's antigen remains unknown. No base-level quality is on record; no much larger clone is a single base apart.

Clipping removes 5 bases from V and 2 bases from J, with 3 as the unmatched junction base count. Sequences SEHNR (CDR1) and FQNEAQ (CDR2) are obtained from the germline V gene (reference sequence). The CDR3 holds 15 amino acids from the cysteine to the phenylalanine. The retained sequence is limited to the CDR3, 45 bases, with the frame set at the first base. Sequencing input: memory CD4+ T cells sorted from blood. The sample's cell subset or site, from its label and the paper: CD45RA-negative fraction. The receptor chain draws on TRBV7-9 and TRBJ2-1; TRBD2 matches 10 bases in the middle. This receptor was obtained from a woman in her twenties or thirties in good health. CDR3 region: CASSPGLAPYNEQFF. The nucleotide sequence is given as TGTGCCAGCAGCCCGGGACTAGCGCCCTACAATGAGCAGTTCTTC.